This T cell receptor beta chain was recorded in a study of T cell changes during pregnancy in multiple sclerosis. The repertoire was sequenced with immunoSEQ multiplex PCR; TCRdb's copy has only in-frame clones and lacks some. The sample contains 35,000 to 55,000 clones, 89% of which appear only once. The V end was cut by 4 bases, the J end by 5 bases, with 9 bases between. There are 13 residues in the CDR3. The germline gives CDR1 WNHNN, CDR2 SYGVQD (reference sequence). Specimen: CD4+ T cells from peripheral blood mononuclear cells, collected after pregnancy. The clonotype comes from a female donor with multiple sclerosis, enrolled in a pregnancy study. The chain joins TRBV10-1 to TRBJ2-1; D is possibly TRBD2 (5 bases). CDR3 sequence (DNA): TGCGCCAGCAGTGTTGGAGGAAACAATGAGCAGTTCTTC. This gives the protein CASSVGGNNEQFF.